Included here is one TCR beta chain sequence, with context. What it binds is not known. This record comes from a study of cytomegalovirus exposure and HLA in healthy donors. The germline V gene encodes CDR1 MNHEY and CDR2 SMNVEV (reference sequence). CDR3 length: 15 amino acids. V was pared by 0 bases and J by 5 bases, with 7 bases of the junction left unmatched. The primer mix had 60 Vbeta and 13 Jbeta primers. Produced via immunoSEQ multiplex PCR; TCRdb's table is partial and in-frame only. Seen in this sample are more than 30,000 clones; the ten most common clones hold 8.9%. Findings of the study overall: Among the most significant clusters, several appeared linked to common viral pathogens in a later analysis. Per a later analysis, fewer than 20,000 TCR beta sequences showed association with HLA alleles at 0.05 false discovery rate.

V usage is TRBV27 and J usage is TRBJ2-7; 7 bases match TRBD2. This TCR came from a man in his forties or fifties in good health and CMV-seropositive. Sequenced: PBMCs. CDR3 in amino acids: CASSLSGGSNNEQYF. CDR3 DNA sequence: TGTGCCAGCAGTTTATCTGGCGGGAGCAACAACGAGCAGTACTTC.